This note documents a single TCR beta chain sequence. Its antigen is still unknown. These data come from a study of blood T cells in healthy people across ages. General study points: Per million T cells, TCR beta diversity dropped roughly linearly as age increased. Across samples, TCR beta diversity tracked strongly with naive T cell percentage.

The authors ran a second PCR of roughly 6 to 12 cycles using a sample-barcoded 5' primer and a J-beta primer mix. Each CDR3 protein is one row after TCRdb ran MiXCR on the 5' RACE reads. The profile covers 600,000 or so distinct CDR3 sequences, with under 30% appearing a single time and about a sixth taken by the ten largest. The V gene's germline CDR1 is DFQATT and CDR2 SNEGSKA (reference sequence). This CDR3 contains 12 residues. The V gene lost 0 bases and the J gene lost 11 bases, with 12 bases spanning the gap. A minimum of 5 micrograms of total RNA was extracted per sample. The sequencing input was blood. This receptor was identified in an elderly woman in good health. This rearrangement joins TRBV20-1 to TRBJ2-3, with D possibly being TRBD2 (6 bases). Written as DNA, the CDR3 is TGCAGTGCTAGAGAGGGGGGACTTAGGCAGTATTTT. Translated: CSAREGGLRQYF.